The 21 T cell receptor beta chains below all came from one sample that was sequenced in a study of T-cell reconstitution after alpha-beta-depleted transplantation in children. Preparing the TCRbeta library involved the use of unique molecular identifiers. From the PCR reads, TCRdb called clonotypes with MiXCR, one entry per CDR3 protein. Among under 350,000 distinct CDR3 sequences listed, about a tenth were seen once. The sequences come from PBMCs from the stem cell graft donor, collected from the stem cell graft. These receptors all come from a human donor who donated a stem cell graft to a child with SCID.

This clonotype was counted a few times. This chain joins TRBV12-3 or TRBV12-4 and TRBJ2-3, with 10 bases lining up with TRBD2. The CDR3 is 15 amino acids. The J segment lost 3 bases and the V segment lost 5 bases, leaving 5 bases of the junction unmatched. CDR3 sequence reads: CASSPSGGGTDTQYF. CDR3 nucleotides: TGTGCCAGCAGTCCCAGCGGGGGGGGGACAGATACGCAGTATTTT.

The J gene is TRBJ1-6, the V gene TRBV10-3; tentative D call: TRBD1 (5 bases). The germline V gene encodes CDR1 ENHRY and CDR2 SYGVKD. This CDR3 is 14 amino acids long. V was cut by 0 bases and J by 10 bases, with 10 bases left in between. CDR3 DNA: TGTGCCATCAGTGAGTCCGGGGCCGGGTCACCCCTCCACTTT. As protein: CAISESGAGSPLHF.

This clonotype was found a few times. J is TRBJ1-4 and V is TRBV27; D gene unclear. CDR1 and CDR2 from the germline V gene are MNHEY and SMNVEV (reference sequence). V was shortened by 2 bases and J by 3 bases, with 7 bases between the two germline ends. This CDR3 region has 14 residues. The CDR3 DNA follows: TGTGCCAGCAGTTTAAGTAGAGCTAATGAAAAACTGTTTTTT. It translates to CASSLSRANEKLFF.

This clonotype was detected a few times. This rearrangement joins TRBV12-3 or TRBV12-4 to TRBJ2-7; 9 bases are shared with TRBD1. The J segment lost 3 bases and the V segment lost 1 base, leaving 7 bases of the junction unmatched. The CDR3 runs to 16 residues. CDR3 in amino acids: CASSLGGGQGDYEQYF. The DNA for the CDR3 is TGTGCCAGCAGTTTAGGGGGGGGACAGGGCGACTACGAGCAGTACTTC.

This clonotype occurred a few times. V and J are TRBV5-1 and TRBJ2-3; D is possibly TRBD1 (6 bases). Between the trimmed V and J ends, which lost 3 bases and 2 bases, there was a span of 16 bases. This CDR3 has 16 amino acids. CDR1 is SGHRS and CDR2 is YFSETQ in the germline V gene. Written as DNA, the CDR3 is TGCGCCAGCAGCTCGCCATACAGGGAGTTCACAGATACGCAGTATTTT. Protein: CASSSPYREFTDTQYF.

In this sample, this clonotype turned up many times. The rearrangement links TRBV5-1 to TRBJ2-1; the D is unclear. Germline V CDR1 and CDR2: SGHRS, YFSETQ. V lost 0 bases and J 8 bases, leaving 12 bases between the germline ends. The CDR3 totals 14 residues. The CDR3, as DNA: TGCGCCAGCAGCTTGGTTGGTTCGTCCGATGAGCAGTTCTTC. As protein: CASSLVGSSDEQFF.

This clonotype was counted many times. The J gene is TRBJ2-3, the V gene TRBV12-3 or TRBV12-4; 9 bases align to TRBD2. Trimming took 7 bases from V and 3 from J; bases not matched to a gene: 8. This CDR3 is built from 15 residues. The CDR3 region is CASTPRTSATDTQYF. For the CDR3, the DNA is TGTGCCAGCACCCCACGGACTAGCGCTACAGATACGCAGTATTTT.

The sample holds a few counts of this clonotype. The rearrangement links TRBV5-6 to TRBJ1-4; TRBD1 might be the D (5 bases). Germline V gives CDR1 SGHDT, CDR2 YYEEEE. The V gene lost 4 bases and the J gene lost 8 bases, with 12 bases spanning the gap. CDR3 length: 13 amino acids. The CDR3 sequence: CASSAGRSEKLFF. The CDR3 coding sequence is TGTGCCAGCAGCGCGGGACGGAGCGAAAAACTGTTTTTT.

The rearrangement joins TRBV6-1 to TRBJ2-1, with D perhaps matching TRBD2 (5 bases). Germline V lookup: CDR1 MNHNS, CDR2 SASEGT. Trimming took off 3 bases at V and 4 bases at J, with 13 bases between the two ends. The CDR3 contains 15 residues. CDR3 bases: TGTGCCAGCAGTGAGAAGGGATCGGGGTACAATGAGCAGTTCTTC. This encodes CASSEKGSGYNEQFF.

In its sample, this clonotype was seen many times. The CDR3 sequence: CASSSPRQGAMAPPANYGYTF. CDR3 coding DNA: TGCGCCAGCAGCTCGCCCAGACAGGGGGCGATGGCTCCCCCTGCTAACTATGGCTACACCTTC. The V and J genes are TRBV5-1 and TRBJ1-2; the match to TRBD1 covers 10 bases. The CDR3 is 21 residues long. V gave up 3 bases and J gave up 0 bases; unmatched junction bases: 20. Germline assignment: CDR1 SGHRS and CDR2 YFSETQ. Full variable domain (outside the CDR3, taken from reference TRBV5-1 and TRBJ1-2): KAGVTQTPRYLIKTRGQQVTLSCSPISGHRSVSWYQQTPGQGLQFLFEYFSETQRNKGNFPGRFSGRQFSNSRSEMNVSTLELGDSALYLCASSSPRQGAMAPPANYGYTFGSGTRLTVV.

Many counts were recorded for this clonotype. The chain employs TRBV12-3 or TRBV12-4 and TRBJ2-1; 14 nucleotides match TRBD2. The CDR3 totals 16 residues. V shed 6 bases, J shed 7 bases, and the junction held 8 bases outside the gene matches. The CDR3 DNA reads TGTGCCAGCAGAGGACTAGCGGGGGGCCCAGGAAATGAGCAGTTCTTC. Translation: CASRGLAGGPGNEQFF.

This clonotype was recorded at least ten times. The chain is built from TRBV3-1 and TRBJ2-3; D is unclear. The CDR3 is 15 amino acids. Germline CDR1 reads LGHDT; CDR2 reads YNNKEL (reference sequence). V gave up 4 bases and J gave up 0 bases, with 11 bases separating them. CDR3: CASSPTPDSTDTQYF. The CDR3 DNA sequence: TGTGCCAGCAGCCCAACCCCGGACAGCACAGATACGCAGTATTTT.

This clonotype was counted at least ten times. CDR3 bases: TGTGCCAGCAGCCCCCGGGAATACCACAATGAGCAGTTCTTC. Its translation is CASSPREYHNEQFF. The rearrangement uses TRBV13 and TRBJ2-1, with D possibly matching TRBD2 (5 bases). The CDR3 has 14 residues. From germline, CDR1 is PRHDT and CDR2 FYEKMQ (reference sequence). Trimming pared 5 bases from V and 5 bases from J, leaving 13 bases between.

This clonotype was seen ten or more times. V usage is TRBV6-1 and J usage is TRBJ2-3, with TRBD2 matching 12 bases. Unmatched junction bases numbered 4, after V lost 10 bases and J lost 2 bases. Per germline, CDR1 MNHNS and CDR2 SASEGT. The CDR3 runs 14 residues. The CDR3 loop is CATRLAGVTDTQYF. CDR3 nucleotides: TGTGCCACCCGACTAGCGGGGGTCACAGATACGCAGTATTTT.

This clonotype has more than one count but fewer than ten. This rearrangement joins TRBV20-1 to TRBJ1-2; D is uncertain. CDR3 length: 12 residues. Trimming took 0 bases from V and 7 from J, leaving 9 bases between them. The germline gives CDR1 DFQATT, CDR2 SNEGSKA (reference sequence). CDR3 region: CSAREYLAGYTF. CDR3 bases: TGCAGTGCTAGAGAATATTTGGCTGGCTACACCTTC.

The sample holds a few counts of this clonotype. The chain employs TRBV12-3 or TRBV12-4 and TRBJ2-2, with 9 bases lining up with TRBD2. The CDR3 runs 17 residues. V shed 2 bases, J shed 5 bases, and the junction held 9 bases outside the gene matches. The CDR3 sequence is CASSLMALAGVTGELFF. In DNA form, the CDR3 reads TGTGCCAGCAGTTTAATGGCTTTAGCGGGGGTGACCGGGGAGCTGTTTTTT.

This clonotype was counted only a few times. The chain has TRBV12-3 or TRBV12-4 and TRBJ2-2; D possibly corresponds to TRBD2 (6 bases). The CDR3 runs 16 residues. V was cut by 6 bases and J by 0 bases, with 14 bases left in between. In DNA form, the CDR3 reads TGTGCCAGCAGGAAACCGGGGGTATCGAACACCGGGGAGCTGTTTTTT. Translating gives CASRKPGVSNTGELFF.

This clonotype was picked up a small number of times. The chain uses TRBV12-3 or TRBV12-4 and TRBJ2-1; D possibly corresponds to TRBD2 (5 bases). The length of the CDR3 is 16 residues. V lost 5 bases, J lost 2 bases, and 16 bases lay in between. For the CDR3, the DNA is TGTGCCAGCAGTCCCCCCCCCCGGGAACCCTACAATGAGCAGTTCTTC. As protein: CASSPPPREPYNEQFF.

The rearrangement uses TRBV7-8 and TRBJ2-1; D gene unclear. The V gene's germline CDR1 is SGHVS and CDR2 FQNEAQ. The CDR3 runs 12 residues. Trimming shortened V by 4 bases and J by 4 bases, and 5 bases separated the two germline ends. CDR3 protein: CASSSYYNEQFF. In DNA, the CDR3 is TGTGCCAGCAGCTCCTATTACAATGAGCAGTTCTTC.

V usage is TRBV27 and J usage is TRBJ2-6; 10 bases fit TRBD1. The CDR3 contains 17 residues. Germline V gene lookup returns CDR1 MNHEY and CDR2 SMNVEV (reference sequence). J gave up 1 base and V 5 bases, and 5 bases lay outside the gene matches. The CDR3 nucleotides read TGTGCCAGCAGTGACGGGACAGGGGTGTCTGGGGCCAACGTCCTGACTTTC. Residues: CASSDGTGVSGANVLTF.

This clonotype was seen a handful of times. The chain joins TRBV9 to TRBJ2-2; 7 bases fit TRBD1. Unmatched junction bases numbered 9, after V lost 2 bases and J lost 14 bases. The CDR3 totals 13 residues. The germline CDR1 and CDR2 sequences are SGDLS and YYNGEE. Here the CDR3 reads CASSVTGASDLFF. The CDR3 nucleotides are TGTGCCAGCAGCGTCACAGGGGCCTCCGACCTGTTTTTT. Complete variable domain (other parts from reference TRBV9 and TRBJ2-2): DSGVTQTPKHLITATGQRVTLRCSPRSGDLSVYWYQQSLDQGLQFLIQYYNGEERAKGNILERFSAQQFPDLHSELNLSSLELGDSALYFCASSVTGASDLFFGEGSRLTVL.